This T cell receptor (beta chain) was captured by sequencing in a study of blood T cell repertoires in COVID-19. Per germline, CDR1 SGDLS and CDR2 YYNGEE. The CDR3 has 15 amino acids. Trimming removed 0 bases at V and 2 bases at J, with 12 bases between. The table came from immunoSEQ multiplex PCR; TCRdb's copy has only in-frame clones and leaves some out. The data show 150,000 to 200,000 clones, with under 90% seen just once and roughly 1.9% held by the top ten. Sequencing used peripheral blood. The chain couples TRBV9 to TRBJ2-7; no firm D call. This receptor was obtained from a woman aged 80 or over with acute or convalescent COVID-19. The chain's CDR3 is CASSVEAVRPYEQYF. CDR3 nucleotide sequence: TGTGCCAGCAGCGTAGAGGCGGTCCGGCCCTACGAGCAGTACTTC. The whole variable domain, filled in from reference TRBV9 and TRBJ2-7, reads DSGVTQTPKHLITATGQRVTLRCSPRSGDLSVYWYQQSLDQGLQFLIQYYNGEERAKGNILERFSAQQFPDLHSELNLSSLELGDSALYFCASSVEAVRPYEQYFGPGTRLTVT.